These 8 T cell receptor beta chains share one sample of origin, sequenced in a study of blood T cell repertoires in COVID-19. The repertoire was sequenced with immunoSEQ multiplex PCR; TCRdb's copy has only in-frame clones and lacks some. Found here are about 270,000 clones, about 89% of them singletons; the top ten hold 1.5% to 2%. The sample comprised peripheral blood. The receptors stem from a woman in her fifties or sixties who had recovered from COVID-19.

This chain joins TRBV18 and TRBJ2-5, with D perhaps matching TRBD2 (5 bases). This CDR3 is built from 14 residues. V shed 2 bases and J shed 4 bases, with 11 bases lying between them. Germline lookup yields CDR1 KGHSH and CDR2 LQKENI. This CDR3 is CASSPSNSGETQYF. CDR3 nucleotides: TGTGCCAGCTCACCATCCAACAGCGGAGAGACCCAGTACTTC.

CDR3 nucleotide sequence: TGTGCCAGTATCCGGGACAGGGGAACAGATACGCAGTATTTT. Amino acid sequence: CASIRDRGTDTQYF. The J gene is TRBJ2-3, the V gene TRBV2; TRBD1 matches at 10 bases. Germline V gene lookup returns CDR1 SNHLY and CDR2 FYNNEI. V shed 9 bases and J 3 bases; nucleotides not matched to a gene: 6. The CDR3 covers 14 residues.

The V and J genes are TRBV21-1 and TRBJ1-3; the table's D call TRBD1 went unverified against the DNA. TRBV21-1 is shown as a pseudogene. CDR3 length: 19 residues. Here the CDR3 reads CASSKLPLRRGRSGNTIYF. In DNA form, the CDR3 reads TGTGCCAGCAGCAAACTCCCTCTCCGCAGGGGGCGGTCTGGAAACACCATATATTTT.

The chain has TRBV7-6 and TRBJ2-7, with 8 bases fitting TRBD1. With V trimmed by 5 bases and J by 1 base, 7 bases remained unmatched. From germline, CDR1 is SGHVS and CDR2 FNYEAQ. There are 15 residues in the CDR3. The CDR3 sequence is CASSGSDRASYEQYF. CDR3 nucleotide sequence: TGTGCCAGCAGCGGGTCGGACAGGGCTTCCTACGAGCAGTACTTC.

The J gene is TRBJ2-7, the V gene TRBV7-2; TRBD1 matches at 9 bases. The CDR3 extends over 16 amino acids. Trimming at V came to 1 base and at J to 4 bases, leaving 8 bases not matched to a gene. Germline V gene sequence: CDR1 SGHTA, CDR2 FQGNSA. This CDR3 is CASSLGRTGAGYEQYF. Here the CDR3 DNA reads TGTGCCAGCAGCTTAGGGAGGACAGGGGCGGGTTACGAGCAGTACTTC.

The V and J genes are TRBV19 and TRBJ1-2; 7 bases map to TRBD1. The CDR3 covers 14 residues. Germline lookup yields CDR1 LNHDA and CDR2 SQIVND (reference sequence). V gave up 4 bases and J gave up 4 bases; unmatched junction bases: 6. The chain's CDR3 is CASSRQGFAYGYTF. The CDR3 region has the DNA TGTGCCAGTAGTAGACAGGGATTCGCCTATGGCTACACCTTC.

This clone was detected once. The chain combines TRBV15 with TRBJ2-2, with a tentative D call TRBD1 (5 bases). The CDR3 contains 15 residues. Trimming left V 8 bases short and J 8 bases short, with 21 bases between. Looked up from germline, CDR1 is LNHNV and CDR2 is YYDKDF (reference sequence). The CDR3 here is CATGLEQAEVGELFF. The CDR3 DNA reads as TGTGCCACCGGGCTGGAACAGGCCGAGGTTGGGGAGCTGTTTTTT.

The genes are TRBV19 and TRBJ2-2, with 8 nucleotides matching TRBD1. Germline CDR1 LNHDA, CDR2 SQIVND (reference sequence). This CDR3 spans 15 amino acids. Germline trimming cut 3 bases from V and 7 bases from J; bases unmatched to any gene: 7. For the CDR3, the DNA is TGTGCCAGTAGTATTTCGGCAGGGGGCATCGGGGAGCTGTTTTTT. It yields the protein CASSISAGGIGELFF.